This entry lists 13 T cell receptor beta chains sequenced from one sample in a study of blood T cell repertoires in COVID-19. TCRdb's table, derived via immunoSEQ multiplex PCR, lists solely in-frame clones and lacks some. Here the sample spans about 64,000 clones, just over 70% being singletons. The sample taken for sequencing was PBMCs or T cells enriched from blood (not recorded which). These receptors all come from a woman in her sixties or seventies who had been exposed to COVID-19.

The CDR3 here is CASSEFGEEGLEQFF. For the CDR3, the DNA is TGCGCCAGCAGTGAATTCGGGGAGGAAGGACTGGAGCAGTTCTTC. The chain links TRBV10-1 to TRBJ2-1, with a possible D match to TRBD2 (6 bases). V was shortened by 3 bases and J by 10 bases, with 19 bases between the two germline ends. The CDR3 length is 15 residues. Germline-derived CDR1 and CDR2 are WNHNN and SYGVQD (reference sequence).

This clone was counted between two and nine times. The chain has TRBV5-1 and TRBJ2-3; 10 positions agree with TRBD2. CDR3 length: 13 residues. Trimming cost V 6 bases and J 6 bases; bases outside gene matches: 4. Germline loops: CDR1 SGHRS, CDR2 YFSETQ. CDR3 sequence (DNA): TGCGCCAGCAAGCGGGAGGGCCCGGATACGCAGTATTTT. This sequence encodes CASKREGPDTQYF.

The chain links TRBV11-2 to TRBJ2-2; 12 positions match TRBD2. V trimming: 5 bases; J trimming: 6 bases; junction bases outside the gene matches: 7. Germline V gene lookup returns CDR1 SGHAT and CDR2 FQNNGV. The CDR3 length is 16 residues. CDR3 nucleotides: TGTGCCAGCAGCAGAGGACTAGCGGGGTTGGCCGGGGAGCTGTTTTTT. It translates to CASSRGLAGLAGELFF.

The chain couples TRBV4-2 to TRBJ2-1, with 13 bases aligning to TRBD2. The CDR3 spans 15 residues. J lost 7 bases, V lost 6 bases, and 6 bases had no gene match. Germline V gene data show CDR1 as LGHNA and CDR2 as YNFKEQ. The chain's CDR3 is CASSTTSGGANEQFF. The CDR3 DNA is TGTGCCAGCAGTACCACTAGCGGGGGGGCGAATGAGCAGTTCTTC.

This chain joins TRBV28 and TRBJ1-5; no definite D call. Trimming shortened V by 5 bases and J by 0 bases, and 17 bases separated the two germline ends. Germline CDR1 is MDHEN and CDR2 is SYDVKM. This CDR3 is built from 17 residues. The CDR3 here is CASSGSRVLNSNQPQHF. The CDR3 nucleotides are TGTGCCAGCAGTGGAAGTCGGGTCCTAAATAGCAATCAGCCCCAGCATTTT.

This clone was seen a handful of times. The rearrangement uses TRBV28 and TRBJ2-3, with D perhaps TRBD1 (5 bases). CDR3 length: 15 amino acids. Germline-derived CDR1 and CDR2 are MDHEN and SYDVKM. The ends were cut back, 5 bases at V and 1 base at J, with 13 bases in the middle. The CDR3 nucleotides read TGTGCCAGCAGTAGGACACTGGATGGCACAGATACGCAGTATTTT. Translation gives CASSRTLDGTDTQYF.

V gene TRBV5-1 combines with J gene TRBJ2-1; 8 nucleotides line up with TRBD1. This CDR3 region has 15 residues. Germline CDR1 is SGHRS and CDR2 is YFSETQ. V trimming: 3 bases; J trimming: 12 bases; junction bases outside the gene matches: 14. The CDR3 sequence is CASSSGQGPSGRQFF. The CDR3 DNA sequence: TGCGCCAGCAGCTCCGGACAGGGACCCAGTGGTAGGCAGTTCTTC.

The CDR3 bases are TGCGCCAGCAGCTTGTCCTGGACAGATGGCTACACCTTC. As protein: CASSLSWTDGYTF. This rearrangement joins TRBV5-1 to TRBJ1-2; D possibly corresponds to TRBD1 (6 bases). This CDR3 spans 13 amino acids. Trimming removed 1 base from V and 6 bases from J, with 10 bases in between. CDR1 and CDR2 from the germline V gene are SGHRS and YFSETQ.

V and J are TRBV7-2 and TRBJ2-3; 8 bases are shared with TRBD1. CDR3 length: 14 amino acids. Germline V CDR1 and CDR2: SGHTA, FQGNSA. With V trimmed by 4 bases and J by 0 bases, 0 bases remained unmatched. The CDR3 coding sequence is TGTGCCAGCAGCTGGGACAGGAGCACAGATACGCAGTATTTT. The encoded protein is CASSWDRSTDTQYF.

The chain is built from TRBV11-2 and TRBJ1-4, with 8 bases identical to TRBD1. Germline loops: CDR1 SGHAT, CDR2 FQNNGV. The V segment lost 5 bases and the J segment 8 bases; nucleotides outside the gene matches: 7. The CDR3 extends over 14 amino acids. CDR3 region: CASSLDRGKEKLFF. CDR3 nucleotides: TGTGCCAGCAGCCTTGACAGGGGAAAAGAAAAACTGTTTTTT.

This clone was picked up one time. This chain links TRBV7-9 with TRBJ2-5; 7 bases agree with TRBD2. The germline V gene has CDR1 SEHNR and CDR2 FQNEAQ (reference sequence). The J segment lost 4 bases and the V segment lost 1 base, leaving 9 bases of the junction unmatched. The length of the CDR3 is 16 residues. CDR3 region: CASSLVRGGTGETQYF. The CDR3 bases are TGTGCCAGCAGCTTAGTCCGCGGGGGTACCGGAGAGACCCAGTACTTC.

This chain joins TRBV28 and TRBJ1-4; D remains unclear. Germline lookup yields CDR1 MDHEN and CDR2 SYDVKM. The CDR3 has 16 amino acids. The V end lost 4 bases, the J end lost 2 bases, and 14 bases lay between the germline ends. The CDR3 sequence is CASSSRMGLTNEKLFF. In DNA, the CDR3 is TGTGCCAGCAGTTCCCGCATGGGCCTCACTAATGAAAAACTGTTTTTT. Full variable domain (missing parts from reference TRBV28 and TRBJ1-4): DVKVTQSSRYLVKRTGEKVFLECVQDMDHENMFWYRQDPGLGLRLIYFSYDVKMKEKGDIPEGYSVSREKKERFSLILESASTNQTSMYLCASSSRMGLTNEKLFFGSGTQLSVL.

At least ten counts were recorded for this clone. The V and J genes are TRBV29-1 and TRBJ2-1; 10 nucleotides line up with TRBD1. From germline, CDR1 is SQVTM and CDR2 ANQGSEA. The CDR3 totals 12 residues. J was trimmed by 5 bases and V by 8 bases; bases with no gene match: 3. CDR3 sequence (DNA): TGCAGCACGGGACAGGGGCACAATGAGCAGTTCTTC. It codes for CSTGQGHNEQFF.